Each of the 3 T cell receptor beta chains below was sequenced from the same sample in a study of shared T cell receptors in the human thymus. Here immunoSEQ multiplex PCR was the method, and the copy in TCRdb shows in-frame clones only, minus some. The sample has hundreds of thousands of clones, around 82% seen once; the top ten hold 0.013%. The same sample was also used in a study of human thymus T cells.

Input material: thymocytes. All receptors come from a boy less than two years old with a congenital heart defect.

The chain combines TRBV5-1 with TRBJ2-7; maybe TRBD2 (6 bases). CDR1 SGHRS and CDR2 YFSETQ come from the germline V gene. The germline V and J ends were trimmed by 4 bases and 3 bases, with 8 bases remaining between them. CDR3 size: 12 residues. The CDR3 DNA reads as TGCGCCAGCAGCAAGGAGGGCTACGAGCAGTACTTC. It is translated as CASSKEGYEQYF.

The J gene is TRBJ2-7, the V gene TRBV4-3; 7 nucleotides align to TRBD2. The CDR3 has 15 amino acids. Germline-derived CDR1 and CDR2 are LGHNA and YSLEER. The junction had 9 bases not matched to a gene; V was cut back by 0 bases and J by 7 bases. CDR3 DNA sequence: TGCGCCAGCAGCCAAGAAGTGGGAGGGCCTCGGGAGCAGTACTTC. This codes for CASSQEVGGPREQYF.

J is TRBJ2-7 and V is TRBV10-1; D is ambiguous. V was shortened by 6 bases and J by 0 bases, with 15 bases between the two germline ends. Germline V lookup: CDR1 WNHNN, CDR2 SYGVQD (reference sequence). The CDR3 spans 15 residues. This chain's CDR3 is CASSLHGTGSYEQYF. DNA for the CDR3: TGCGCCAGCAGCCTTCACGGAACGGGCTCCTACGAGCAGTACTTC.